One and the same sample provided the 29 T cell receptor beta chains below, sequenced in a study of shared clonotypes between healthy human individuals. The protocol was immunoSEQ multiplex PCR, while the TCRdb copy is restricted to in-frame clones and leaves out a portion. The sample lists some 1.4 million clones, roughly 96% occurring once. Sequenced input: naive CD4+ T cells sorted from blood. Regarding subset: CD45RA+ positively selected. The receptors come from a man aged 30 to 45 in good health.

CDR3 amino acids: CASSSLQGSGEKLFF. The CDR3 coding sequence is TGCGCCAGCAGCTCTCTCCAGGGTTCAGGGGAAAAACTGTTTTTT. V and J are TRBV5-1 and TRBJ1-4; possible D gene TRBD1, 5 bases. The CDR3 loop spans 15 amino acids. The germline V gene encodes CDR1 SGHRS and CDR2 YFSETQ. The germline V and J ends were trimmed by 3 bases and 8 bases, with 17 bases remaining between them.

The CDR3 protein is CASSQKRGTPAQQYF. Here the CDR3 DNA reads TGTGCCAGCAGCCAAAAGAGAGGGACGCCGGCACAGCAGTACTTC. The gene calls are TRBV16 and TRBJ2-7; D tentatively reads TRBD1 or TRBD2 (5 bases each). Per germline, CDR1 KGHSY and CDR2 FQNENV. V was shortened by 2 bases and J by 8 bases, with 19 bases between the two germline ends. This CDR3 is built from 15 residues.

CDR3 sequence reads: CSARDANIQYF. The DNA of the CDR3 is TGCAGTGCTAGGGACGCTAACATTCAGTACTTC. V is TRBV20-1 and J is TRBJ2-4, with D uncertain. The germline CDR1 and CDR2 sequences are DFQATT and SNEGSKA (reference sequence). Trimming cost V 3 bases and J 7 bases, with 7 bases left between them. The CDR3 extends over 11 amino acids.

The chain combines TRBV7-3 with TRBJ2-5; either TRBD1 or TRBD2 may fit D (5 bases each). CDR3 size: 13 residues. The V end lost 5 bases, the J end lost 3 bases, and 10 bases lay between the germline ends. Germline V CDR1 and CDR2: SGHTA, FQGTGA. The CDR3 protein is CASSLGTKETQYF. DNA for the CDR3: TGTGCCAGCAGCCTCGGGACGAAAGAGACCCAGTACTTC.

J is TRBJ2-2 and V is TRBV19; no clear D gene. CDR1 is LNHDA and CDR2 is SQIVND in the germline V gene (reference sequence). V was pared by 4 bases and J by 0 bases, with 12 bases between. The CDR3 length is 16 residues. Here the CDR3 reads CASSKRTGTNTGELFF. The CDR3 DNA is TGTGCCAGTAGTAAACGGACCGGAACGAACACCGGGGAGCTGTTTTTT.

The gene calls are TRBV6-1 and TRBJ1-2, with D maybe TRBD1 (5 bases). The V end lost 3 bases, the J end lost 7 bases, and 12 bases lay between the germline ends. There are 13 residues in the CDR3. Germline V gene sequence: CDR1 MNHNS, CDR2 SASEGT. CDR3 DNA sequence: TGTGCCAGCAGTGAGACTCTGAGGGGTGGCTACACCTTC. Translating gives CASSETLRGGYTF.

This chain joins TRBV6-6 and TRBJ2-2, with D possibly being TRBD1 (6 bases). V was trimmed by 5 bases and J by 6 bases, leaving 7 bases between them. The CDR3 is made up of 12 amino acids. The germline V gene has CDR1 MNHNY and CDR2 SVGAGI (reference sequence). The CDR3 DNA follows: TGTGCCAGCAGTACAGGGCCCGGGGAGCTGTTTTTT. Translation gives CASSTGPGELFF.

This clone was detected only once. CDR3 protein: CASSTPPSTGGTEAFF. CDR3 nucleotide sequence: TGTGCCAGCAGCACTCCCCCATCAACAGGGGGCACTGAAGCTTTCTTT. This sequence joins TRBV11-2 and TRBJ1-1; 8 bases map to TRBD1. The CDR3 covers 16 residues. Trimming cost V 5 bases and J 4 bases; bases outside gene matches: 12. The germline V gene has CDR1 SGHAT and CDR2 FQNNGV.

Points on this clone: Within the sample, other DNA sequences also encode this same CDR3. The V gene is TRBV7-9, the J gene TRBJ2-7; TRBD1 is a possible D gene (5 bases). Trimming cost V 4 bases and J 4 bases, with 14 bases left between them. Germline V gives CDR1 SEHNR, CDR2 FQNEAQ (reference sequence). CDR3 size: 14 residues. The CDR3 nucleotides are TGTGCCAGCAGCTCCACAGGCGGCGAATACGAGCAGTACTTC. Protein product: CASSSTGGEYEQYF.

The rearrangement uses TRBV7-2 and TRBJ1-5; 7 bases fit TRBD1. CDR1 is SGHTA and CDR2 is FQGNSA in the germline V gene. The CDR3 spans 15 residues. J was trimmed by 2 bases and V by 4 bases; bases with no gene match: 5. In DNA, the CDR3 is TGTGCCAGCAGCTCCAGACAGGGAGGCAATCAGCCCCAGCATTTT. Translating gives CASSSRQGGNQPQHF.

This chain links TRBV18 with TRBJ2-7; D gene uncertain. CDR3 length equals 15 residues. V lost 3 bases, J lost 0 bases, and 12 bases lay in between. Germline CDR1 reads KGHSH; CDR2 reads LQKENI. The CDR3 loop reads CASSPLARNSYEQYF. In nucleotides, the CDR3 is TGTGCCAGCTCACCCCTTGCGAGGAACTCCTACGAGCAGTACTTC.

This clone was counted a single time. V usage is TRBV6-5 and J usage is TRBJ1-2; a weak D match, TRBD1 (6 bases). Trimming took 2 bases from V and 7 from J, leaving 14 bases between them. Germline V CDR1 and CDR2: MNHEY, SVGAGI. CDR3 length equals 14 residues. The CDR3 nucleotides read TGTGCCAGCAGTTACCCGGAGGCAGGGGCTGGCTACACCTTC. Its protein product is CASSYPEAGAGYTF.

This chain links TRBV4-3 with TRBJ2-7; D not resolved. Trimming left V 0 bases short and J 0 bases short, with 9 bases between. The length of the CDR3 is 15 residues. Germline V gene data show CDR1 as LGHNA and CDR2 as YSLEER. This CDR3 reads CASSQEAAYSYEQYF. CDR3 DNA: TGCGCCAGCAGCCAAGAGGCGGCTTACTCCTACGAGCAGTACTTC.

This clone was picked up a small number of times. The chain uses TRBV7-9 and TRBJ2-1; D gene unclear. The CDR3 is 14 amino acids. In germline, CDR1 is SEHNR, CDR2 FQNEAQ (reference sequence). Between the trimmed V and J ends, which lost 3 bases and 3 bases, there was a span of 9 bases. The CDR3 DNA is TGTGCCAGCAGCTTTTCTCTCAACTACAATGAGCAGTTCTTC. Translation gives CASSFSLNYNEQFF.

V is TRBV11-2 and J is TRBJ2-2; D is unresolved. The germline V gene encodes CDR1 SGHAT and CDR2 FQNNGV. The V and J ends lost 10 bases and 5 bases respectively, with 14 bases between them. The CDR3 loop spans 13 amino acids. The CDR3 bases are TGTGCCACCAGTGTTAGGCGGACCGGGGAGCTGTTTTTT. Protein product: CATSVRRTGELFF.

This clone occurred once. This rearrangement joins TRBV7-2 to TRBJ2-3, with TRBD1 identical over 8 bases. The CDR3 runs to 14 residues. The V segment lost 7 bases and the J segment 2 bases; nucleotides outside the gene matches: 5. In germline, CDR1 is SGHTA, CDR2 FQGNSA. CDR3 coding DNA: TGTGCCAGCACCCCGGGACAGGTCACAGATACGCAGTATTTT. Encoded protein: CASTPGQVTDTQYF. Together with reference TRBV7-2 and TRBJ2-3, the CDR3 gives the full variable domain: GAGVSQSPSNKVTEKGKDVELRCDPISGHTALYWYRQSLGQGLEFLIYFQGNSAPDKSGLPSDRFSAERTGGSVSTLTIQRTQQEDSAVYLCASTPGQVTDTQYFGPGTRLTVL.

The V and J genes are TRBV18 and TRBJ1-2, with D unclear. The germline V gene has CDR1 KGHSH and CDR2 LQKENI. V lost 5 bases, J lost 8 bases, and 15 bases lay in between. CDR3 size: 13 residues. CDR3: CASSSKRAFGYTF. CDR3 nucleotide sequence: TGTGCCAGCTCATCAAAAAGGGCCTTCGGCTACACCTTC.

The gene calls are TRBV6-5 and TRBJ2-3; maybe TRBD2 (6 bases). This CDR3 region has 15 residues. The germline CDR1 and CDR2 sequences are MNHEY and SVGAGI. V gave up 7 bases and J gave up 5 bases, with 19 bases separating them. CDR3 sequence (DNA): TGTGCCAGCACCATGGAGAGGAGGGCCTTAGATACGCAGTATTTT. Amino acids: CASTMERRALDTQYF.

The rearrangement links TRBV30 to TRBJ2-5, with D possibly being TRBD1 or TRBD2 (6 bases each). TRBJ2-7 matches the DNA end more closely, so the J call is doubtful. Germline loops: CDR1 GTSNPN, CDR2 SVGIG (reference sequence). The length of the CDR3 is 14 residues. The CDR3, as DNA: TGTGCCTGGAGATCCCGAAGGGGGGCCTACGAGCAGTACTTC. Translating it yields CAWRSRRGAYEQYF.

This clone was counted between two and nine times. The V call is TRBV28, the J call TRBJ1-1; no clear D gene. CDR1 is MDHEN and CDR2 is SYDVKM in the germline V gene. V lost 7 bases to trimming and J lost 1 base, with 10 bases between them. The CDR3 has 13 residues. This CDR3 is CASIGTPNTEAFF. DNA for the CDR3: TGTGCCAGCATAGGTACACCGAACACTGAAGCTTTCTTT.

The gene calls are TRBV5-5 and TRBJ2-7; no definite D call. Looked up from germline, CDR1 is SGHKS and CDR2 is YYEKEE (reference sequence). This CDR3 comprises 17 residues. The V end was cut by 0 bases, the J end by 0 bases, with 16 bases between. CDR3 protein: CASSLGLSALDSYEQYF. The CDR3, as DNA: TGTGCCAGCAGCTTGGGATTGTCGGCTCTCGACTCCTACGAGCAGTACTTC.

This clone was seen only once. This rearrangement joins TRBV28 to TRBJ2-3; D is uncertain. The length of the CDR3 is 14 residues. V gave up 2 bases and J gave up 3 bases, with 9 bases separating them. Looked up from germline, CDR1 is MDHEN and CDR2 is SYDVKM. This CDR3 reads CASSLAVPTDTQYF. The CDR3, as DNA: TGTGCCAGCAGTTTAGCGGTTCCTACAGATACGCAGTATTTT.

This sequence joins TRBV30 and TRBJ1-2; the match to TRBD1 covers 8 bases. The CDR3 extends over 13 amino acids. Per germline, CDR1 GTSNPN and CDR2 SVGIG (reference sequence). The V segment lost 2 bases and the J segment 4 bases; nucleotides outside the gene matches: 3. For the CDR3, the DNA is TGTGCCTGGAGTCCGGGACAGGCCTATGGCTACACCTTC. Protein: CAWSPGQAYGYTF. The variable domain in full, with the rest retrieved from reference TRBV30 and TRBJ1-2, is SQTIHQWPATLVQPVGSPLSLECTVEGTSNPNLYWYRQAAGRGLQLLFYSVGIGQISSEVPQNLSASRPQDRQFILSSKKLLLSDSGFYLCAWSPGQAYGYTFGSGTRLTVV.

This clone was detected once. The chain is built from TRBV28 and TRBJ2-3; D gene unclear. Between the trimmed V and J ends, which lost 8 bases and 7 bases, there was a span of 16 bases. The germline gives CDR1 MDHEN, CDR2 SYDVKM. The CDR3 totals 13 residues. Written as DNA, the CDR3 is TGTGCCAGCCGATCATCTGGAGTGAATACGCAGTATTTT. Residues: CASRSSGVNTQYF.

V and J are TRBV6-1 and TRBJ2-7, with unresolved D. The CDR3 extends over 14 amino acids. Trimming removed 1 base at V and 0 bases at J, with 7 bases between. CDR1 and CDR2 (germline): MNHNS, SASEGT. The CDR3 spells CASSEVSLSYEQYF. In nucleotides, the CDR3 is TGTGCCAGCAGTGAAGTATCCCTCTCCTACGAGCAGTACTTC.

In regard to this clone: Other DNA sequences in this sample translate to the same CDR3. The rearrangement joins TRBV11-2 to TRBJ1-5; D is ambiguous. Deletions cut 1 base from V and 6 bases from J, with 16 bases between. Per the germline V gene, CDR1 is SGHAT and CDR2 is FQNNGV. The CDR3 contains 16 residues. The DNA of the CDR3 is TGTGCCAGCAGCTTAGGGGAGGCGGGGTGGGGTCAGCCCCAGCATTTT. Encoded protein: CASSLGEAGWGQPQHF.

The chain has TRBV2 and TRBJ2-5; TRBD1 matches at 10 bases. The junction had 2 bases not matched to a gene; V was cut back by 8 bases and J by 5 bases. Germline-derived CDR1 and CDR2 are SNHLY and FYNNEI. This CDR3 is 12 amino acids long. CDR3 in DNA: TGTGCCAGCCGACAGGGGGCGGAGACCCAGTACTTC. Residues: CASRQGAETQYF.

The CDR3 DNA sequence: TGTGCCAGCAGCCCACATACAGGGTCTGGGGCCAACGTCCTGACTTTC. Encoded protein: CASSPHTGSGANVLTF. The J gene is TRBJ2-6, the V gene TRBV28; D perhaps matches TRBD1 (6 bases). CDR1 is MDHEN and CDR2 is SYDVKM in the germline V gene. The CDR3 extends over 16 amino acids. V was shortened by 6 bases and J by 1 base, with 13 bases between the two germline ends.

The chain uses TRBV5-5 and TRBJ1-4; D is unresolved. The germline gives CDR1 SGHKS, CDR2 YYEKEE (reference sequence). This CDR3 is 14 amino acids long. Between the trimmed V and J ends, which lost 0 bases and 4 bases, there was a span of 7 bases. In nucleotides, the CDR3 is TGTGCCAGCAGCTTGGGACACATTAATGAAAAACTGTTTTTT. This translates into CASSLGHINEKLFF.